The 29 T cell receptor beta chains below all came from one sample that was sequenced in a study of CD8 T cells in Susac syndrome. Reverse transcription of roughly 0.5 to 1 ug RNA used random hexamers. TCRdb reprocessed the immunoSEQ multiplex PCR reads via MiXCR and lists one record per CDR3 protein. The sample contains about 150,000 distinct CDR3 sequences, roughly 94% of which appear only once. Sequenced material: CD4+ T cells from PBMCs. All receptors derive from a human donor in good health.

The chain recombines TRBV18 with TRBJ2-6, with 8 positions matching TRBD2. V was clipped by 3 bases and J by 0 bases; unmatched bases: 4. Germline-derived CDR1 and CDR2 are KGHSH and LQKENI. This CDR3 has 17 residues. DNA of the CDR3: TGTGCCAGCTCACCCTTAGCGGGAAGCTCTGGGGCCAACGTCCTGACTTTC. This sequence encodes CASSPLAGSSGANVLTF.

DNA for the CDR3: TGTGCCAGCAGTTACTACAGGGGAAACTACGAGCAGTACTTC. The encoded protein is CASSYYRGNYEQYF. The rearrangement uses TRBV6-5 and TRBJ2-7, with 7 bases identical to TRBD1. The CDR3 has 14 residues. The germline gives CDR1 MNHEY, CDR2 SVGAGI. V lost 1 base to trimming and J lost 3 bases; unmatched junction nucleotides: 3.

V and J are TRBV3-1 and TRBJ2-5, with D perhaps TRBD1 (5 bases). V dropped 5 bases and J dropped 1 base, with 11 bases sitting between them. Germline CDR1 and CDR2: LGHDT and YNNKEL (reference sequence). The length of the CDR3 is 14 residues. CDR3 nucleotide sequence: TGTGCCAGCAGCTCTATGACAGCCCAAGAGACCCAGTACTTC. This encodes CASSSMTAQETQYF.

This rearrangement joins TRBV6-5 to TRBJ2-5, with 11 bases aligning to TRBD2. V shed 2 bases and J 4 bases; nucleotides not matched to a gene: 12. CDR1 is MNHEY, CDR2 SVGAGI, per germline. The CDR3 length is 18 residues. CDR3 coding DNA: TGTGCCAGCAGTTACAGTACTAGCGGGAGATTGGCTGGAGAGACCCAGTACTTC. It translates to CASSYSTSGRLAGETQYF.

The chain is built from TRBV3-1 and TRBJ2-1; D possibly uses TRBD1 or TRBD2 (5 bases each). V lost 5 bases and J 0 bases, leaving 11 bases between the germline ends. The germline V gene encodes CDR1 LGHDT and CDR2 YNNKEL (reference sequence). The CDR3 is 15 residues long. The CDR3 loop reads CASSDTGGSYNEQFF. The CDR3 nucleotides are TGTGCCAGCAGCGACACTGGGGGCTCCTACAATGAGCAGTTCTTC.

The rearrangement uses TRBV5-1 and TRBJ2-2; D unresolved. Per germline, CDR1 SGHRS and CDR2 YFSETQ. The length of the CDR3 is 14 residues. Trimming took 4 bases from V and 0 from J, leaving 7 bases between them. The CDR3: CASSTHSNTGELFF. The CDR3 coding sequence is TGCGCCAGCAGCACACACTCGAACACCGGGGAGCTGTTTTTT.

V usage is TRBV6-5 and J usage is TRBJ1-2; tentative D call: TRBD1 (6 bases). V dropped 11 bases and J dropped 4 bases, with 23 bases sitting between them. CDR3 length equals 15 residues. In germline, CDR1 is MNHEY, CDR2 SVGAGI. CDR3 DNA sequence: TGTGCCTCGAGGGGATATGAGGGGGGAGGCTATGGCTACACCTTC. It is translated as CASRGYEGGGYGYTF.

CDR3: CASSRGRLYGYTF. The CDR3 region has the DNA TGTGCCAGCAGCAGGGGGCGACTCTATGGCTACACCTTC. This sequence joins TRBV6-5 and TRBJ1-2, with TRBD1 matching 8 bases. The germline V gene has CDR1 MNHEY and CDR2 SVGAGI. Trimming removed 6 bases from V and 4 bases from J; junction bases left unmatched: 4. The CDR3 has 13 residues.

V gene TRBV6-1 combines with J gene TRBJ2-5; 7 bases line up with TRBD1. Germline-derived CDR1 and CDR2 are MNHNS and SASEGT. The V segment lost 5 bases and the J segment 3 bases; nucleotides outside the gene matches: 6. This CDR3 contains 14 residues. The CDR3 DNA is TGTGCCAGCAGTCATCCCGGGACAGAAGAGACCCAGTACTTC. Its protein is CASSHPGTEETQYF.

The chain couples TRBV3-1 to TRBJ1-6; D is undetermined. CDR3 length: 14 amino acids. Trimming removed 5 bases at V and 8 bases at J, with 13 bases between. CDR1 and CDR2 (germline): LGHDT, YNNKEL (reference sequence). The CDR3 region has the DNA TGTGCCAGCAGCAATAGTCGGGGAGATTCACCCCTCCACTTT. This codes for CASSNSRGDSPLHF. Supplemented by reference TRBV3-1 and TRBJ1-6, the full variable domain reads DTAVSQTPKYLVTQMGNDKSIKCEQNLGHDTMYWYKQDSKKFLKIMFSYNNKELIINETVPNRFSPKSPDKAHLNLHINSLELGDSAVYFCASSNSRGDSPLHFGNGTRLTVT.

The chain combines TRBV11-3 with TRBJ2-2; D not resolved. Deletions cut 5 bases from V and 7 bases from J, with 8 bases between. The CDR3 totals 12 residues. Per the germline V gene, CDR1 is SGHNT and CDR2 is YENEEA. CDR3 DNA sequence: TGTGCCAGCAGCAACAGTGGCGGGGAGCTGTTTTTT. It codes for CASSNSGGELFF.

The genes are TRBV18 and TRBJ2-6; 8 bases line up with TRBD1. This CDR3 comprises 16 residues. CDR1 and CDR2 from the germline V gene are KGHSH and LQKENI. Trimming at V came to 6 bases and at J to 3 bases, leaving 7 bases not matched to a gene. CDR3 bases: TGTGCCAGCTCCCGATGGACAGGGAGTGGGGCCAACGTCCTGACTTTC. Encoded protein: CASSRWTGSGANVLTF.

The chain links TRBV28 to TRBJ2-7; 10 bases align to TRBD2. Per the germline V gene, CDR1 is MDHEN and CDR2 is SYDVKM. V shed 2 bases and J 2 bases; nucleotides not matched to a gene: 9. CDR3 size: 17 residues. DNA of the CDR3: TGTGCCAGCAGTTTAGCCGGGACTAGCGAATTCCCCTACGAGCAGTACTTC. Translated, it gives CASSLAGTSEFPYEQYF.

This chain uses TRBV6-6 with TRBJ2-4, with unresolved D. Deletions cut 3 bases from V and 1 base from J, with 7 bases between. This CDR3 is 14 amino acids long. Germline V gives CDR1 MNHNY, CDR2 SVGAGI (reference sequence). The CDR3 DNA follows: TGTGCCAGCAGTTATACGGCGGCCAAAAACATTCAGTACTTC. Translated: CASSYTAAKNIQYF.

The chain joins TRBV6-2 or TRBV6-3 to TRBJ1-2; D not resolved. Germline V gene lookup returns CDR1 MNHEY and CDR2 SVGEGT. The length of the CDR3 is 13 residues. Trimming removed 6 bases at V and 2 bases at J, with 10 bases between. The CDR3 DNA reads TGTGCCAGCAGACGGGCGCAGAACTATGGCTACACCTTC. This gives the protein CASRRAQNYGYTF.

The genes are TRBV7-3 and TRBJ2-3, with D uncertain. Germline V gives CDR1 SGHTA, CDR2 FQGTGA. The V gene lost 2 bases and the J gene lost 3 bases, with 6 bases spanning the gap. The CDR3 runs 13 residues. CDR3 sequence reads: CASSLVETDTQYF. The CDR3 DNA reads as TGTGCCAGCAGCTTAGTGGAGACAGATACGCAGTATTTT. The whole variable domain, filled in from reference TRBV7-3 and TRBJ2-3, reads GAGVSQTPSNKVTEKGKYVELRCDPISGHTALYWYRQSLGQGPEFLIYFQGTGAADDSGLPNDRFFAVRPEGSVSTLKIQRTERGDSAVYLCASSLVETDTQYFGPGTRLTVL.

The chain links TRBV4-3 to TRBJ1-1, with D unclear. The germline V gene encodes CDR1 LGHNA and CDR2 YSLEER. V was trimmed by 4 bases and J by 3 bases, leaving 9 bases between them. The CDR3 covers 13 residues. The CDR3 loop is CASSLPVYTEAFF. DNA for the CDR3: TGCGCCAGCAGCCTTCCGGTGTACACTGAAGCTTTCTTT.

The chain has TRBV6-2 or TRBV6-3 and TRBJ2-7, with a possible D match to TRBD2 (5 bases). The V end was cut by 9 bases, the J end by 1 base, with 10 bases between. The CDR3 runs 12 residues. CDR1 and CDR2 from the germline V gene are MNHEY and SVGEGT. The CDR3 coding sequence is TGTGCCAGTCGATCGGGGTCCTACGAGCAGTACTTC. It codes for CASRSGSYEQYF.

The rearrangement links TRBV2 to TRBJ2-6; no clear D gene. The CDR3 has 15 amino acids. CDR1 is SNHLY, CDR2 FYNNEI, per germline. The ends were cut back, 2 bases at V and 3 bases at J, with 8 bases in the middle. CDR3 coding DNA: TGTGCCAGCAGTGAACAGTCCATTGGGGCCAACGTCCTGACTTTC. Protein sequence: CASSEQSIGANVLTF.

The chain uses TRBV7-8 and TRBJ2-7, with D perhaps assigned TRBD1 or TRBD2 (5 bases each). CDR3 length: 15 residues. V lost 5 bases and J 6 bases, leaving 20 bases between the germline ends. Per the germline V gene, CDR1 is SGHVS and CDR2 is FQNEAQ. The CDR3 spells CASSTRGTSGSEQYF. The DNA for the CDR3 is TGTGCCAGCAGCACGCGAGGGACCAGCGGATCCGAGCAGTACTTC.

The chain couples TRBV5-1 to TRBJ2-1; the match to TRBD1 covers 12 bases. The J segment lost 10 bases and the V segment lost 4 bases, leaving 6 bases of the junction unmatched. The germline CDR1 and CDR2 sequences are SGHRS and YFSETQ. The CDR3 covers 14 residues. Here the CDR3 reads CASSPGQGAREQFF. Written as DNA, the CDR3 is TGCGCCAGCAGCCCGGGACAGGGGGCCCGGGAGCAGTTCTTC. Based on the CDR3 plus reference TRBV5-1 and TRBJ2-1, the full variable domain is KAGVTQTPRYLIKTRGQQVTLSCSPISGHRSVSWYQQTPGQGLQFLFEYFSETQRNKGNFPGRFSGRQFSNSRSEMNVSTLELGDSALYLCASSPGQGAREQFFGPGTRLTVL.

The V call is TRBV7-2, the J call TRBJ2-7; 7 nucleotides agree with TRBD2. Germline CDR1 is SGHTA and CDR2 is FQGNSA. This CDR3 spans 14 amino acids. The J segment lost 4 bases and the V segment lost 5 bases, leaving 8 bases of the junction unmatched. CDR3: CASSAGLVAYEQYF. CDR3 bases: TGTGCCAGCAGCGCCGGACTAGTGGCGTACGAGCAGTACTTC.

This chain connects TRBV6-1 to TRBJ1-1; D is uncertain. Trimming removed 2 bases from V and 2 bases from J, with 9 bases in between. The CDR3 has 14 residues. Germline CDR1 is MNHNS and CDR2 is SASEGT. CDR3 in DNA: TGTGCCAGCAGTGAACAACAGAGTAACACTGAAGCTTTCTTT. Its protein product is CASSEQQSNTEAFF.

The chain carries TRBV19 and TRBJ1-2; 8 nucleotides align to TRBD1. The CDR3 extends over 14 amino acids. Germline values: CDR1 LNHDA, CDR2 SQIVND (reference sequence). V shed 5 bases and J 4 bases; nucleotides not matched to a gene: 6. The CDR3 bases are TGTGCCAGTAGTCAAAGGACAGGGATCTATGGCTACACCTTC. Protein product: CASSQRTGIYGYTF. The variable domain in full, with the rest retrieved from reference TRBV19 and TRBJ1-2, is DGGITQSPKYLFRKEGQNVTLSCEQNLNHDAMYWYRQDPGQGLRLIYYSQIVNDFQKGDIAEGYSVSREKKESFPLTVTSAQKNPTAFYLCASSQRTGIYGYTFGSGTRLTVV.

The rearrangement joins TRBV28 to TRBJ2-3, with D perhaps TRBD1 (6 bases). This CDR3 is built from 13 residues. V lost 11 bases, J lost 2 bases, and 14 bases lay in between. Germline lookup yields CDR1 MDHEN and CDR2 SYDVKM. The CDR3, as DNA: TGTGCCGCCCAAGGGGGTTTCACAGATACGCAGTATTTT. Amino acids: CAAQGGFTDTQYF.

V usage is TRBV6-2 or TRBV6-3 and J usage is TRBJ2-7, with D maybe TRBD2 (6 bases). The CDR3 has 15 residues. The germline gives CDR1 MNHEY, CDR2 SVGEGT. V was pared by 0 bases and J by 2 bases, with 11 bases between. The CDR3 nucleotides are TGTGCCAGCAGTTACTCTGGGGGGAATCCCTACGAGCAGTACTTC. Protein: CASSYSGGNPYEQYF.

V gene TRBV29-1 combines with J gene TRBJ2-3, with D perhaps matching TRBD1 (6 bases). V was trimmed by 4 bases and J by 6 bases, leaving 11 bases between them. Germline V gives CDR1 SQVTM, CDR2 ANQGSEA. This CDR3 is 12 amino acids long. In nucleotides, the CDR3 is TGCAGCGTTGGGGGTCAGGGGGATACGCAGTATTTT. It translates to CSVGGQGDTQYF.

The rearrangement joins TRBV20-1 to TRBJ2-7, with a weak D call TRBD2 (6 bases). The germline gives CDR1 DFQATT, CDR2 SNEGSKA (reference sequence). CDR3 length equals 14 residues. Trimming pared 6 bases from V and 7 bases from J, leaving 22 bases between. CDR3 sequence (DNA): TGCAGTGCCCCCGGCGGGAACCCGACGCGGGAGCAGTACTTC. Translation: CSAPGGNPTREQYF.

This clonotype was seen a single time. The chain joins TRBV5-1 to TRBJ1-4; D might be TRBD1 (6 bases). Germline V gene data show CDR1 as SGHRS and CDR2 as YFSETQ. This CDR3 contains 12 residues. V lost 2 bases, J lost 8 bases, and 7 bases lay in between. CDR3 amino acids: CASSFTGEKLFF. The CDR3 DNA follows: TGCGCCAGCAGCTTTACAGGGGAAAAACTGTTTTTT.